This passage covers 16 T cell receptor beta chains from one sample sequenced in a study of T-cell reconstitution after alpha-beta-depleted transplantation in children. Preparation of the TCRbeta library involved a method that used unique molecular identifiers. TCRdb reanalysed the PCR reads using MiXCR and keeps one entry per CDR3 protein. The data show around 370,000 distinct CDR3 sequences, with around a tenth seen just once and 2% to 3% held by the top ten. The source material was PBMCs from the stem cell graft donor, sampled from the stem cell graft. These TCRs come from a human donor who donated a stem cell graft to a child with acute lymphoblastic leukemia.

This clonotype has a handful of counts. This chain's CDR3 is CASSNTGEAYEQYF. The CDR3 region has the DNA TGTGCCAGCAGTAACACAGGGGAGGCCTACGAGCAGTACTTC. The chain is built from TRBV12-3 or TRBV12-4 and TRBJ2-7, with D possibly TRBD1 on 7 matching bases. This CDR3 contains 14 residues. The ends were cut back, 5 bases at V and 2 bases at J, with 13 bases in the middle.

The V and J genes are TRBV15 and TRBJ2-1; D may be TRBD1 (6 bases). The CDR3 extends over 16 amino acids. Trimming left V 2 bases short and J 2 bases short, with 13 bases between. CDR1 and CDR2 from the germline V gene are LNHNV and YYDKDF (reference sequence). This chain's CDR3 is CATSRPRGGAYNEQFF. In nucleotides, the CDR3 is TGTGCCACCAGCAGACCTCGTGGGGGCGCCTACAATGAGCAGTTCTTC.

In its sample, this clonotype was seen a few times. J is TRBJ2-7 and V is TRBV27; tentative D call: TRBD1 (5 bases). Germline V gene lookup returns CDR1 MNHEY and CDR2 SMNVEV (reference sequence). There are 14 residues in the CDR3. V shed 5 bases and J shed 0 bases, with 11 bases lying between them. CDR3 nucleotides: TGTGCCAGCAGTATTCGACAGAGCTCCTACGAGCAGTACTTC. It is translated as CASSIRQSSYEQYF.

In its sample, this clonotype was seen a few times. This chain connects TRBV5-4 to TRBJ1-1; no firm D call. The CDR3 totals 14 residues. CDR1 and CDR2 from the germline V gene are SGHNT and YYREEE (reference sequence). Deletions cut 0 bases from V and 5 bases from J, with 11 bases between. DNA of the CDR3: TGTGCCAGCAGCTTGGCAGGAATTAGAACTGAAGCTTTCTTT. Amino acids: CASSLAGIRTEAFF. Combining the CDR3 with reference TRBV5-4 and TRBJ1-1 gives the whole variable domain ETGVTQSPTHLIKTRGQQVTLRCSSQSGHNTVSWYQQALGQGPQFIFQYYREEENGRGNFPPRFSGLQFPNYSSELNVNALELDDSALYLCASSLAGIRTEAFFGQGTRLTVV.

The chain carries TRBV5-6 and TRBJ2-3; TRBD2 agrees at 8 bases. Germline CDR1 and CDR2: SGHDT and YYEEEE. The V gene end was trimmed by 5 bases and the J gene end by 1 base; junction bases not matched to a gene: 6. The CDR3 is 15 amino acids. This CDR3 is CASSNQGLGTDTQYF. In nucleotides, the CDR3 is TGTGCCAGCAGTAACCAGGGACTAGGCACAGATACGCAGTATTTT. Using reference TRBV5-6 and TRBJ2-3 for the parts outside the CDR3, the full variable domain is DAGVTQSPTHLIKTRGQQVTLRCSPKSGHDTVSWYQQALGQGPQFIFQYYEEEERQRGNFPDRFSGHQFPNYSSELNVNALLLGDSALYLCASSNQGLGTDTQYFGPGTRLTVL.

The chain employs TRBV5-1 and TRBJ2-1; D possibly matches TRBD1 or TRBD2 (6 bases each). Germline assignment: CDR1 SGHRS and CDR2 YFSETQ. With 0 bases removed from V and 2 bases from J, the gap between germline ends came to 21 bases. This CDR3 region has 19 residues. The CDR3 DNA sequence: TGCGCCAGCAGCTTGGGTGGGGGGCGCTTAGGCGGGACCTACAATGAGCAGTTCTTC. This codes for CASSLGGGRLGGTYNEQFF.

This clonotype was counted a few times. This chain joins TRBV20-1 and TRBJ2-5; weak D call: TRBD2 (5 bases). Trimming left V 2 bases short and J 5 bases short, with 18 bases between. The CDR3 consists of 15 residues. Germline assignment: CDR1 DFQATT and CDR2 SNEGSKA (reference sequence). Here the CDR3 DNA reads TGCAGTGCTAGATCCCCTAGCTCCCGAGGGGAGACCCAGTACTTC. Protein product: CSARSPSSRGETQYF.

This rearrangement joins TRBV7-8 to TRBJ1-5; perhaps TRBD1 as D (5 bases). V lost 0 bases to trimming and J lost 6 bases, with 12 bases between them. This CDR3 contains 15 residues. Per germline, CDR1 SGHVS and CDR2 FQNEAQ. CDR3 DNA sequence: TGTGCCAGCAGCTTAGCGCGGCAGGGAGGTCAGCCCCAGCATTTT. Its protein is CASSLARQGGQPQHF.

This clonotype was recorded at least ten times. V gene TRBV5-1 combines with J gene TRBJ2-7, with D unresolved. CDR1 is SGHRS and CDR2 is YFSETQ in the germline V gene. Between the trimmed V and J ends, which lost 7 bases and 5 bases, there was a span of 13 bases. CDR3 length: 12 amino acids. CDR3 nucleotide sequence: TGCGCCAGCGGAGCTTCCCGGGACGAGCAGTACTTC. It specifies CASGASRDEQYF. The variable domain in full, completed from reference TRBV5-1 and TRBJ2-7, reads KAGVTQTPRYLIKTRGQQVTLSCSPISGHRSVSWYQQTPGQGLQFLFEYFSETQRNKGNFPGRFSGRQFSNSRSEMNVSTLELGDSALYLCASGASRDEQYFGPGTRLTVT.

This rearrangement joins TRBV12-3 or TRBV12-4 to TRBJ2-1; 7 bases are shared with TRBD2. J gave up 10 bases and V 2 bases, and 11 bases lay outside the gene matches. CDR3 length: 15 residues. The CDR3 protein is CASSLFLPPAGEQFF. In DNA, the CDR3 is TGTGCCAGCAGTTTATTTCTGCCTCCAGCGGGAGAGCAGTTCTTC.

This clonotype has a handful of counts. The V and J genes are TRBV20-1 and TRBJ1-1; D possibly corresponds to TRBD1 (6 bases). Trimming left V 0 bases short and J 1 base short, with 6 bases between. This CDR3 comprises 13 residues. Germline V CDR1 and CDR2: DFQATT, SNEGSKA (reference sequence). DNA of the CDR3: TGCAGTGCTAGAGAACAGGGGAACACTGAAGCTTTCTTT. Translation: CSAREQGNTEAFF.

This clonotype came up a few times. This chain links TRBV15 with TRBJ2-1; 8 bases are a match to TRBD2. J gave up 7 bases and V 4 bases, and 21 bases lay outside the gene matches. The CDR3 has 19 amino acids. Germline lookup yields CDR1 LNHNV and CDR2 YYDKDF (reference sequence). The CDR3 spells CATSTRHRSLTSGLNEQFF. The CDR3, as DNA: TGTGCCACCAGCACGAGACACCGGTCACTAACTAGCGGACTAAATGAGCAGTTCTTC.

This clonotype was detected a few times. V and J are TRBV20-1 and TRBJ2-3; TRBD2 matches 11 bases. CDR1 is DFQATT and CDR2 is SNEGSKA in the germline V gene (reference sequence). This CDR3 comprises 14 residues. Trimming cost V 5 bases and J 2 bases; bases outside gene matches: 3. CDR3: CSALAGGDTDTQYF. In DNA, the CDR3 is TGCAGTGCTCTAGCGGGAGGCGACACAGATACGCAGTATTTT.

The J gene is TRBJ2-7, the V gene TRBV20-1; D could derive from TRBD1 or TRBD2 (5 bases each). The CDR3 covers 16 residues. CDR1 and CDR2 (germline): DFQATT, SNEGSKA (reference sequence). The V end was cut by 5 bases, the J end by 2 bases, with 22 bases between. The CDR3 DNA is TGCAGTGCTGTCCCCGGGACGGCGCGAGGGGCCTACGAGCAGTACTTC. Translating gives CSAVPGTARGAYEQYF.

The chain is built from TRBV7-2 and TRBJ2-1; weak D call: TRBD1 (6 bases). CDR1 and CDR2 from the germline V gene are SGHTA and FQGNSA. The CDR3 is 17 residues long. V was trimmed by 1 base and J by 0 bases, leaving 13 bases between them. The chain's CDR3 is CASSLGGPKGSYNEQFF. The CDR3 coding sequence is TGTGCCAGCAGCTTAGGGGGGCCGAAGGGCTCCTACAATGAGCAGTTCTTC.

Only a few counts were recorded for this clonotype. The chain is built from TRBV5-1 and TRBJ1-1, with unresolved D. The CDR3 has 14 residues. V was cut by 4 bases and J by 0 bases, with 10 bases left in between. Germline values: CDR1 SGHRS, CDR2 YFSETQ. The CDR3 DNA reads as TGCGCCAGCAGCACCACCCCAGTGAACACTGAAGCTTTCTTT. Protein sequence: CASSTTPVNTEAFF.